The 14 T cell receptor beta chains below were found in one sample sequenced in a study of blood T cell repertoires in COVID-19. The protocol was immunoSEQ multiplex PCR, while the TCRdb copy is restricted to in-frame clones and leaves out a portion. This sample has roughly 62,000 clones, with about four fifths found just once. The sequenced material came from peripheral blood. All receptors come from a human donor in a cohort sampled during active COVID-19.

The rearrangement uses TRBV7-9 and TRBJ2-3, with 9 bases fitting TRBD2. This CDR3 is built from 15 residues. V trimming: 3 bases; J trimming: 2 bases; junction bases outside the gene matches: 3. The germline gives CDR1 SEHNR, CDR2 FQNEAQ (reference sequence). CDR3 in amino acids: CASSFAGGNTDTQYF. The CDR3 DNA sequence: TGTGCCAGCAGCTTCGCGGGGGGGAACACAGATACGCAGTATTTT.

This clone is a singleton in its sample. This chain uses TRBV10-2 with TRBJ1-2; no clear D gene. V lost 4 bases, J lost 0 bases, and 18 bases lay in between. The CDR3 runs 17 residues. The germline CDR1 and CDR2 sequences are WSHSY and SAAADI. DNA for the CDR3: TGCGCCAGCAGTGTCGGGTGGCGAACCCGAGCTAACTATGGCTACACCTTC. The encoded protein is CASSVGWRTRANYGYTF.

The V and J genes are TRBV11-3 and TRBJ2-2, with TRBD2 matching over 9 bases. The CDR3 has 15 amino acids. Germline V CDR1 and CDR2: SGHNT, YENEEA. The V and J ends lost 1 base and 7 bases, in that order; junction bases with no gene match: 4. The CDR3 is CASSLVAGVGGELFF. The DNA of the CDR3 is TGTGCCAGCAGCTTAGTAGCGGGGGTTGGCGGGGAGCTGTTTTTT.

V is TRBV11-2 and J is TRBJ2-7; D might be TRBD2 (7 bases). Per germline, CDR1 SGHAT and CDR2 FQNNGV. This CDR3 region has 15 residues. The V and J ends lost 4 bases and 2 bases respectively, with 15 bases between them. In DNA form, the CDR3 reads TGTGCCAGCAGCTCCCCGAGGGGGGGTACCTACGAGCAGTACTTC. Translated, it gives CASSSPRGGTYEQYF.

This clone was detected only a few times. The V gene is TRBV11-2, the J gene TRBJ2-1; the D gene is possibly TRBD2 (5 bases). The germline V gene encodes CDR1 SGHAT and CDR2 FQNNGV. The CDR3 sequence is 14 residues long. With 0 bases removed from V and 10 bases from J, the gap between germline ends came to 13 bases. Written as DNA, the CDR3 is TGTGCCAGCAGCTTAGAGTGGGTAGCGCACGAGCAGTTCTTC. It is translated as CASSLEWVAHEQFF. Full variable domain (remainder filled in from reference TRBV11-2 and TRBJ2-1): EAGVAQSPRYKIIEKRQSVAFWCNPISGHATLYWYQQILGQGPKLLIQFQNNGVVDDSQLPKDRFSAERLKGVDSTLKIQPAKLEDSAVYLCASSLEWVAHEQFFGPGTRLTVL.

The chain recombines TRBV2 with TRBJ1-5; TRBD1 aligns across 7 bases. The trim removed 6 bases at V and 9 bases at J, leaving 11 bases unmatched. The germline V gene has CDR1 SNHLY and CDR2 FYNNEI. The CDR3 totals 14 residues. Here the CDR3 reads CASRSGTVGRPQHF. The CDR3 DNA sequence: TGTGCCAGCAGGTCCGGGACAGTTGGGCGGCCCCAGCATTTT.

The V and J genes are TRBV5-1 and TRBJ1-1; 8 bases align to TRBD1. The V segment lost 1 base and the J segment 6 bases; nucleotides outside the gene matches: 2. CDR3 length: 13 amino acids. Germline assignment: CDR1 SGHRS and CDR2 YFSETQ. CDR3 sequence (DNA): TGCGCCAGCAGCTTGCAGGGGGCTTCTGAAGCTTTCTTT. Translation gives CASSLQGASEAFF.

The chain joins TRBV28 to TRBJ2-6; 8 bases fit TRBD2. The germline V gene encodes CDR1 MDHEN and CDR2 SYDVKM. This CDR3 is built from 18 residues. V shed 4 bases and J 1 base; nucleotides not matched to a gene: 9. CDR3 amino acids: CASSSLTLAASGANVLTF. CDR3 nucleotide sequence: TGTGCCAGCAGTTCTCTAACACTAGCGGCGTCTGGGGCCAACGTCCTGACTTTC.

The chain combines TRBV2 with TRBJ1-2, with TRBD1 matching 8 bases. The CDR3 sequence is 17 residues long. Germline trimming cut 4 bases from V and 9 bases from J; bases unmatched to any gene: 19. Germline CDR1 reads SNHLY; CDR2 reads FYNNEI. CDR3 sequence reads: CASSAQGGRVPGGSYTF. For the CDR3, the DNA is TGTGCCAGCAGTGCACAGGGGGGAAGGGTCCCGGGAGGAAGCTACACCTTC.

This clone has ten or more counts. The J gene is TRBJ2-7, the V gene TRBV5-6; a weak D match, TRBD2 (6 bases). CDR3 length: 16 residues. V lost 1 base and J 4 bases, leaving 18 bases between the germline ends. Per germline, CDR1 SGHDT and CDR2 YYEEEE. CDR3 coding DNA: TGTGCCAGCAGCTTGCCCGGAGGGGCCGGGGCTTACGAGCAGTACTTC. It translates to CASSLPGGAGAYEQYF.

The J gene is TRBJ2-1, the V gene TRBV10-3; the D is unclear. V lost 0 bases, J lost 8 bases, and 14 bases lay in between. The CDR3 loop spans 15 amino acids. Germline CDR1 and CDR2: ENHRY and SYGVKD. CDR3 sequence (DNA): TGTGCCATCAGTGAGTCCGGTGGGCAGAGAGATGAGCAGTTCTTC. Its protein product is CAISESGGQRDEQFF.

The gene calls are TRBV4-2 and TRBJ1-5; D is uncertain. V lost 0 bases, J lost 6 bases, and 12 bases lay in between. CDR1 and CDR2 (germline): LGHNA, YNFKEQ. The CDR3 spans 15 residues. The CDR3 loop reads CASSQEGSSVQPQHF. CDR3 nucleotide sequence: TGTGCCAGCAGCCAAGAAGGGAGTTCGGTTCAGCCCCAGCATTTT.

This sequence joins TRBV12-5 and TRBJ2-7, with a weak D call TRBD1 (5 bases). Germline V gene lookup returns CDR1 LGHNT and CDR2 FRNRAP. The ends were cut back, 0 bases at V and 6 bases at J, with 12 bases in the middle. The CDR3 runs to 14 residues. As DNA, the CDR3 is TGTGCTAGTGGTTTGGTACCCGGGCAGGGCGAGCAGTACTTC. Its protein is CASGLVPGQGEQYF.

V usage is TRBV7-2 and J usage is TRBJ2-1; 7 positions agree with TRBD2. V gave up 5 bases and J gave up 8 bases; unmatched junction bases: 9. The CDR3 runs 14 residues. Germline loops: CDR1 SGHTA, CDR2 FQGNSA. The CDR3 region has the DNA TGTGCCAGCAGCCCACGGGAGGCTAGAGATGAGCAGTTCTTC. Its translation is CASSPREARDEQFF.